Included here is one T cell receptor (beta chain) sequence, with context. Other DNA sequences of this sample code for an identical CDR3. These data originate in a study of OX40 agonist ivuxolimab in advanced cancers. Study context: Of the participants, 40% had some prior anti-PD-1, anti-PD-L1 or anti-CTLA-4 therapy, which was allowed.

Assay used: immunoSEQ multiplex PCR; TCRdb lists only in-frame clones, some missing. The top ten hold approximately 9.1% of the sample, which has 75,000 to 100,000 clones, roughly nine tenths seen once. The TCR comes from an adult with an advanced solid tumor such as melanoma, head and neck, liver or kidney cancer. The specimen comprised CD4+ or CD8+ T cells sorted from blood, sampled in a trial of the OX40 agonist ivuxolimab.

The DNA of the CDR3 is TGTGCCAGCAGCATCCGGGGAGCGGATCTCCCCGGGGAGCTGTTTTTT. The encoded protein is CASSIRGADLPGELFF. The gene calls are TRBV9 and TRBJ2-2; D possibly corresponds to TRBD2 (5 bases). The ends were cut back, 4 bases at V and 6 bases at J, with 19 bases in the middle. Germline values: CDR1 SGDLS, CDR2 YYNGEE. The CDR3 spans 16 residues.